This T cell receptor (beta chain) was captured in a study of esophageal squamous cell carcinoma under preoperative chemotherapy. Turning to the study itself: TCR repertoires were profiled from both peripheral blood T cells and tumor-infiltrating lymphocytes.

Study-wide points: Peripheral T cells migrating into the tumor appeared to partly supply post-treatment tumor-infiltrating lymphocytes. Paclitaxel-nedaplatin therapy caused immediate, substantial clonotype frequency changes.

Concerning this clonotype: Its antigen is currently unknown.

In TCRdb, the PCR reads were re-called with MiXCR into one record per CDR3 protein. The sample yields just over 30,000 distinct CDR3 sequences, under 55% seen once. Time point meaning: before preoperative PTX-NDP chemotherapy. The germline V gene has CDR1 SGHVS and CDR2 FQNEAQ. This CDR3 spans 12 amino acids. The trim removed 8 bases at V and 6 bases at J, leaving 3 bases unmatched. This specimen was collected from a patient given preoperative chemotherapy. This receptor was identified in a human donor with esophageal squamous cell carcinoma. The donor label of this sample is uncertain. The V call is TRBV7-8, the J call TRBJ2-1; 8 bases fit TRBD2. The CDR3 here is CASGLASNEQFF. In DNA, the CDR3 is TGTGCCAGCGGACTAGCCTCCAATGAGCAGTTCTTC.